Listed below are T cell receptor beta chains from one sample, sequenced in a study of identical twins. TCRdb ran MiXCR on the 5' RACE reads and lists one entry per CDR3 protein. Among about 530,000 distinct CDR3 sequences listed, 15% were seen once. This same sample was also part of a study on yellow fever vaccine responses in identical twins.

The sample taken for sequencing was CD4+ T cells sorted from blood. The receptors originated from a woman aged 18 to 35 in good health. Each CDR3 is given with its conserved first and last residue. A D gene is named only where the DNA matches it firmly. Size values are once, few and many counts, or a class for expanded clones, and some rows have none.

v_call,clone_size,d_call,j_call,cdr3_nt,cdr3_aa
TRBV12-3/TRBV12-4,many,.,TRBJ2-3,TGTGCCAGCAGTTTCCGGTTTAGCACAGATACGCAGTATTTT,CASSFRFSTDTQYF
TRBV11-2,.,.,TRBJ2-2,TGTGCCAGCAGACACCGGGACAAGAACACCGGGGAGCTGTTTTTT,CASRHRDKNTGELFF
TRBV20-1,.,.,TRBJ2-1,TGCAGTGCTAGGGGGCCAGAACTAGCAAATGAGCAGTTCTTC,CSARGPELANEQFF
TRBV5-5,few,TRBD2,TRBJ2-1,TGTGCCAGCAGCTCGGGACTAGCGGCCCATGAGCAGTTCTTC,CASSSGLAAHEQFF
TRBV5-1,few,.,TRBJ1-1,TGCGCCAGCAGCCCGGCCGGGACCTCTCACTCTGAAGCTTTCTTT,CASSPAGTSHSEAFF
TRBV28,few,.,TRBJ1-4,TGTGCCAGCAGTCCTCCCGGGAGTAATGAAAAACTGTTTTTT,CASSPPGSNEKLFF
TRBV5-1,.,.,TRBJ2-2,TGCGCCAGCAGTTATCAGGGTCACCCCGGGGAGCTGTTTTTT,CASSYQGHPGELFF
TRBV20-1,.,TRBD2,TRBJ2-1,TGCAGTGCAATAGCGGGAGGGCCCTCGAACCACAATGAGCAGTTCTTC,CSAIAGGPSNHNEQFF
TRBV5-6,few,.,TRBJ1-6,TGTGCCAGCAGCTCGCTCACACAGGGACTTAATTCACCCCTCCACTTT,CASSSLTQGLNSPLHF
TRBV5-1,.,.,TRBJ2-7,TGCGCCAGCAGCCCTGTTCGGGAGAATTCCTACGAGCAGTACTTC,CASSPVRENSYEQYF
TRBV12-3/TRBV12-4,few,TRBD1,TRBJ1-1,TGTGCCAGCAGCCGCAGACAGGGTAAGGGGGCTTTCTTT,CASSRRQGKGAFF
TRBV21-1,few,.,TRBJ2-7,TGTGCCAGCAGCAGGCGGGAACCCTACGAGCAGTACTTC,CASSRREPYEQYF
TRBV5-5,few,TRBD2,TRBJ2-1,TGTGCCAGCAGCTTAACTAGCGGGAAGCAGTTCTTC,CASSLTSGKQFF
TRBV11-2,.,TRBD2,TRBJ2-3,TGTGCCAGCAGCTATATCTCTAGCGGGGGTTACACAGATACGCAGTATTTT,CASSYISSGGYTDTQYF
TRBV11-3,.,.,TRBJ2-3,TGTGCCAGCAGCCCACTATTAGGGAAATCCACAGATACGCAGTATTTT,CASSPLLGKSTDTQYF
TRBV12-3/TRBV12-4,few,.,TRBJ1-1,TGTGCCAGCAGGGTCAGAATGAACACTGAAGCTTTCTTT,CASRVRMNTEAFF
TRBV20-1,few,.,TRBJ2-3,TGCAGTGCTAGAGAGGGGGGCGGACCCACAGATACGCAGTATTTT,CSAREGGGPTDTQYF
TRBV12-3/TRBV12-4,few,.,TRBJ1-2,TGTGCCAGCAGTCGGGGCTATGGCTACACCTTC,CASSRGYGYTF
TRBV11-2,many,.,TRBJ2-2,TGTGCCAGCAGCTCAGGACAGACGAACACCGGGGAGCTGTTTTTT,CASSSGQTNTGELFF
TRBV27,.,TRBD2,TRBJ2-5,TGTGCCAGCAGTTTCAATAGCGGGAGCGGGGGGACCCAGTACTTC,CASSFNSGSGGTQYF
TRBV2,.,TRBD2,TRBJ2-7,TGTGCCAGCAGTGGGAGACTAGCGGGAGCCTACGAGCAGTACTTC,CASSGRLAGAYEQYF
TRBV29-1,.,.,TRBJ1-2,TGCAGCGCCTTAGAACAGGGATCCCTCTTAAAGGGCTACACCTTC,CSALEQGSLLKGYTF
TRBV29-1,.,.,TRBJ2-2,TGCAGCGTTGATCCACTGGCATCCGGGGAGCTGTTTTTT,CSVDPLASGELFF
TRBV24-1,.,TRBD2,TRBJ2-1,TGTGCCACCAGTGATTTGGGTCTAGCGGGAGGACGGCAGTTCTTC,CATSDLGLAGGRQFF
TRBV5-1,.,.,TRBJ1-2,TGCGCCAGCAGCCGGGACGGGGCGCGGGGCTATGGCTACACCTTC,CASSRDGARGYGYTF
TRBV4-1,many,.,TRBJ2-4,TGCGCCAGCAGCCAAGATCCAACAGGTGGTTTAGCCAAAAACATTCAGTACTTC,CASSQDPTGGLAKNIQYF
TRBV2,.,.,TRBJ1-5,TGTGCCAGCGAGGGGCGAGGCCAGCCCCAGCATTTT,CASEGRGQPQHF
TRBV11-2,.,.,TRBJ2-6,TGTGCCAGCAGCTTATTTTATTGGGGACTCAGTGGGGCCAACGTCCTGACTTTC,CASSLFYWGLSGANVLTF
TRBV12-3/TRBV12-4,.,TRBD1,TRBJ1-1,TGTGCCAGCAGTACGGGACAGGGGTTCACTGAAGCTTTCTTT,CASSTGQGFTEAFF
TRBV12-3/TRBV12-4,few,.,TRBJ2-2,TGTGCCAGCAGTTTTTCTACGAGTCGAAACACCGGGGAGCTGTTTTTT,CASSFSTSRNTGELFF
TRBV11-2,once,TRBD2,TRBJ2-3,TGTGCCAGCAGCTTAGGTGCTAGCGGGGAGACAGATACGCAGTATTTT,CASSLGASGETDTQYF
TRBV12-3/TRBV12-4,many,.,TRBJ1-2,TGTGCCAGCAGCCCCGGGTTCGACTATGGCTACACCTTC,CASSPGFDYGYTF
TRBV20-1,few,TRBD2,TRBJ2-1,TGCAGTGCCATCGGGACTAGGGTTGCCCTAGAGTACAATGAGCAGTTCTTC,CSAIGTRVALEYNEQFF
TRBV28,.,.,TRBJ2-3,TGTGCCAGCATCCAAGGGGGTGGTCCGCAGTATTTT,CASIQGGGPQYF
TRBV2,few,TRBD2,TRBJ2-3,TGTGCCAGCAGCCTAAAAGCGGGACTGTCAGATACGCAGTATTTT,CASSLKAGLSDTQYF
TRBV24-1,.,TRBD1,TRBJ2-3,TGTGCCACCAGTGACACGAAAGGGACAGGGATCGCAGATACGCAGTATTTT,CATSDTKGTGIADTQYF
TRBV7-9,.,.,TRBJ2-1,TGTGCCAGCAGCCTATCGCCGAAGAAGGGGGAGCAGTTCTTC,CASSLSPKKGEQFF
TRBV5-1,.,.,TRBJ2-3,TGCGCCAGCAGCTTGGCCGGACAGACCAGCACAGATACGCAGTATTTT,CASSLAGQTSTDTQYF
TRBV20-1,few,.,TRBJ2-1,TGCAGTGCTAGGAGCGGGTCTAGCGCTATTGGTGAGCAGTTCTTC,CSARSGSSAIGEQFF
TRBV6-6,few,.,TRBJ2-3,TGTGCCAGCACCCCGACACGAACAGATACGCAGTATTTT,CASTPTRTDTQYF
TRBV12-3/TRBV12-4,.,TRBD2,TRBJ2-2,TGTGCCAGCAGCCCTCCGGGACTAGTTTTCACCGGGGAGCTGTTTTTT,CASSPPGLVFTGELFF
TRBV5-4,.,.,TRBJ2-3,TGTGCCAGCAGCCGAGGTTTGGGCACAGATACGCAGTATTTT,CASSRGLGTDTQYF
TRBV12-3/TRBV12-4,.,TRBD2,TRBJ2-5,TGTGCCAGCAGTTTAGGCATTAGCGGGAGACTCAAGGAGACCCAGTACTTC,CASSLGISGRLKETQYF
TRBV10-3,many,.,TRBJ1-4,TGTGCCATCACCCAGGGAGGTCCCAATGGGAAACTGTTTTTT,CAITQGGPNGKLFF
TRBV9,many,TRBD2,TRBJ2-2,TGTGCCAGCAGCTTTCTAGCGGGAGGGGGCACCGGGGAGCTGTTTTTT,CASSFLAGGGTGELFF
TRBV5-1,few,TRBD2,TRBJ2-3,TGCGCCAGCAGCTTGGTTCCAGCGGGAAGCACAGATACGCAGTATTTT,CASSLVPAGSTDTQYF
TRBV5-1,.,.,TRBJ1-1,TGCGCCAGCAGCGGGACGACGGGGATGAACACTGAAGCTTTCTTT,CASSGTTGMNTEAFF
TRBV5-1,many,.,TRBJ2-5,TGCGCCAGCAGCCCCGGCGTCGAGGAGACCCAGTACTTC,CASSPGVEETQYF
TRBV6-1,.,TRBD2,TRBJ2-1,TGTGCCAGCAGTGATGAGCGGGGGGGCCGTCAGCAGTTCTTC,CASSDERGGRQQFF